This TCR beta chain was identified during a study of blood T cell repertoires in COVID-19. Method: immunoSEQ multiplex PCR; TCRdb's copy keeps in-frame clones and lacks some. The sample lists 150,000 to 250,000 clones, 79% occurring once. Seattle patients were enrolled while actively infected and followed longitudinally. The CDR3 has 16 residues. Germline-derived CDR1 and CDR2 are LNHDA and SQIVND (reference sequence). Losses at the gene ends were 6 bases for V and 4 bases for J; bases not matched to a gene: 11. The sequenced material came from peripheral blood. This clonotype was obtained from a woman in her 40s with COVID-19, enrolled during active disease. The chain has TRBV19 and TRBJ2-2; TRBD1 aligns across 7 bases. The CDR3 loop reads CASRPIDRVFTGELFF. The CDR3 DNA reads as TGTGCCAGTAGACCAATCGACAGGGTTTTCACCGGGGAGCTGTTTTTT.